A single sample is the source of the 24 T cell receptor beta chains below, sequenced in a study of shared clonotypes between healthy human individuals. Measured with immunoSEQ multiplex PCR; TCRdb has only the in-frame clones, and not every one. The data hold about 2.5 million clones, with under 95% observed a single time. The sequencing input was naive CD4+ T cells from PBMCs. This sample's subset: CD45RA+ positively selected. The receptors were gathered from a man between 18 and 35 years old in good health. Some clones in this sample may be carry-over from other donors' samples.

This clone was seen a single time. Other nucleotide sequences in the sample specify the same CDR3. The chain couples TRBV28 to TRBJ1-2; TRBD1 is a possible D gene (6 bases). The germline CDR1 and CDR2 sequences are MDHEN and SYDVKM. The CDR3 consists of 12 residues. Trimming took 5 bases from V and 4 from J, leaving 8 bases between them. This chain's CDR3 is CASSLDSYGYTF. The CDR3, as DNA: TGTGCCAGCAGTCTGGACAGCTATGGCTACACCTTC.

To note about this clone: Other nucleotide sequences from this sample produce the same CDR3. This rearrangement joins TRBV25-1 to TRBJ2-5; perhaps TRBD2 as D (5 bases). V lost 5 bases, J lost 4 bases, and 11 bases lay in between. The germline gives CDR1 MGHDK, CDR2 SYGVNS. The CDR3 has 13 amino acids. The chain's CDR3 is CASSYREGETQYF. CDR3 DNA sequence: TGTGCCAGCAGTTACCGGGAAGGAGAGACCCAGTACTTC.

V and J are TRBV18 and TRBJ2-7; the D gene is possibly TRBD2 (5 bases). V was cut by 3 bases and J by 2 bases, with 11 bases left in between. Germline CDR1 KGHSH, CDR2 LQKENI. The CDR3 consists of 14 residues. The chain's CDR3 is CASSPSRGTYEQYF. CDR3 sequence (DNA): TGTGCCAGCTCACCTAGCCGGGGAACCTACGAGCAGTACTTC.

J is TRBJ1-1 and V is TRBV5-1; 7 bases align to TRBD1. CDR1 and CDR2 (germline): SGHRS, YFSETQ. The CDR3 runs 16 residues. After removal of 3 bases from V and 0 bases from J, the junction contained 8 bases not matched to a gene. CDR3: CASSSPYRGMNTEAFF. CDR3 coding DNA: TGCGCCAGCAGCTCCCCGTACAGGGGAATGAACACTGAAGCTTTCTTT.

Here the CDR3 DNA reads TGTGCCAGCAGCTCCGAGGGACTAGCGACAGATACGCAGTATTTT. As protein: CASSSEGLATDTQYF. The rearrangement links TRBV5-4 to TRBJ2-3, with TRBD2 matching 10 bases. The germline gives CDR1 SGHNT, CDR2 YYREEE (reference sequence). The ends lost 3 bases at V and 3 bases at J; junction bases unmatched: 4. This CDR3 has 15 amino acids. Looking up the rest from reference TRBV5-4 and TRBJ2-3 gives the full variable domain: ETGVTQSPTHLIKTRGQQVTLRCSSQSGHNTVSWYQQALGQGPQFIFQYYREEENGRGNFPPRFSGLQFPNYSSELNVNALELDDSALYLCASSSEGLATDTQYFGPGTRLTVL.

V usage is TRBV5-1 and J usage is TRBJ2-1; perhaps TRBD1 as D (5 bases). Trimming removed 2 bases at V and 9 bases at J, with 15 bases between. CDR1 is SGHRS and CDR2 is YFSETQ in the germline V gene. The CDR3 totals 14 residues. The CDR3 here is CASSFRAQDGEQFF. Written as DNA, the CDR3 is TGCGCCAGCAGCTTCAGGGCCCAGGATGGTGAGCAGTTCTTC. Using reference TRBV5-1 and TRBJ2-1 for the parts outside the CDR3, the full variable domain is KAGVTQTPRYLIKTRGQQVTLSCSPISGHRSVSWYQQTPGQGLQFLFEYFSETQRNKGNFPGRFSGRQFSNSRSEMNVSTLELGDSALYLCASSFRAQDGEQFFGPGTRLTVL.

The rearrangement joins TRBV19 to TRBJ2-7; D is ambiguous. Trimming left V 4 bases short and J 6 bases short, with 16 bases between. CDR1 and CDR2 from the germline V gene are LNHDA and SQIVND (reference sequence). The CDR3 is 14 residues long. The CDR3 sequence: CASSNAVASSEQYF. As DNA, the CDR3 is TGTGCCAGTAGTAATGCAGTTGCTTCTTCCGAGCAGTACTTC.

V is TRBV28 and J is TRBJ2-7, with D possibly being TRBD1 or TRBD2 (5 bases each). Trimming removed 6 bases at V and 4 bases at J, with 16 bases between. The CDR3 sequence is 14 residues long. CDR1 is MDHEN, CDR2 SYDVKM, per germline. The CDR3 reads CASRSPGRGYEQYF. The CDR3 DNA follows: TGTGCCAGCAGGTCCCCAGGGAGAGGTTACGAGCAGTACTTC.

The chain is built from TRBV5-6 and TRBJ2-3; 7 nucleotides line up with TRBD2. Germline loops: CDR1 SGHDT, CDR2 YYEEEE. The CDR3 runs 17 residues. V trimming: 0 bases; J trimming: 4 bases; junction bases outside the gene matches: 11. The CDR3 DNA reads TGTGCCAGCAGCTTGGCCCCGGGACTACCTCCTTCAGATACGCAGTATTTT. Protein product: CASSLAPGLPPSDTQYF.

This rearrangement joins TRBV27 to TRBJ2-1, with 7 positions matching TRBD1. CDR3 length: 15 residues. The germline V gene encodes CDR1 MNHEY and CDR2 SMNVEV (reference sequence). J lost 7 bases, V lost 5 bases, and 11 bases had no gene match. In DNA form, the CDR3 reads TGTGCCAGCAGTCGACAGGGTAGAAATTTAAATGAGCAGTTCTTC. Its protein is CASSRQGRNLNEQFF.

As to this clone: The identical CDR3 is also encoded by other nucleotide sequences in the sample. CDR3 DNA: TGTGCCAGCAGGACGGGCACAGATACGCAGTATTTT. Translated, it gives CASRTGTDTQYF. The rearrangement links TRBV27 to TRBJ2-3; the D is unclear. There are 12 residues in the CDR3. Germline values: CDR1 MNHEY, CDR2 SMNVEV (reference sequence). Trimming shortened V by 6 bases and J by 1 base, and 5 bases separated the two germline ends.

This clone has just one count. This chain connects TRBV12-5 to TRBJ2-5; no reliable D call. This CDR3 has 14 residues. Germline-derived CDR1 and CDR2 are LGHNT and FRNRAP. V gave up 0 bases and J gave up 5 bases, with 10 bases separating them. CDR3: CASGLVGKPETQYF. As DNA, the CDR3 is TGTGCTAGTGGTTTGGTCGGCAAACCGGAGACCCAGTACTTC.

This clone showed up just a few times. The rearrangement uses TRBV28 and TRBJ1-5; D gene ambiguous. Germline CDR1 is MDHEN and CDR2 is SYDVKM. This CDR3 contains 12 residues. The V end lost 7 bases, the J end lost 6 bases, and 10 bases lay between the germline ends. CDR3 nucleotide sequence: TGTGCCAGCACTGGCTTAAGTCAGCCCCAGCATTTT. Its protein product is CASTGLSQPQHF.

The V and J genes are TRBV9 and TRBJ2-3; 14 bases are a match to TRBD2. Germline V gene data show CDR1 as SGDLS and CDR2 as YYNGEE. The trim removed 3 bases at V and 0 bases at J, leaving 9 bases unmatched. The CDR3 extends over 19 amino acids. In DNA, the CDR3 is TGTGCCAGCAGCGCCCCCGGGACTAGCGGGAGCACTAGCACAGATACGCAGTATTTT. Translation: CASSAPGTSGSTSTDTQYF.

V and J are TRBV5-1 and TRBJ2-1, with no clear D. The germline gives CDR1 SGHRS, CDR2 YFSETQ. The CDR3 runs to 17 residues. The V and J ends lost 1 base and 5 bases respectively, with 19 bases between them. The CDR3 DNA follows: TGCGCCAGCAGCTTGAATCAAAGGCCACTTTGGGACAATGAGCAGTTCTTC. Translation: CASSLNQRPLWDNEQFF.

A single count supports this clone. J is TRBJ2-4 and V is TRBV5-1, with a weak D call TRBD2 (6 bases). CDR1 and CDR2 from the germline V gene are SGHRS and YFSETQ. V gave up 4 bases and J gave up 4 bases, with 9 bases separating them. The CDR3 is 13 amino acids. Here the CDR3 DNA reads TGCGCCAGCAGCCCCCGGGAGAAAAACATTCAGTACTTC. Its protein is CASSPREKNIQYF.

The rearrangement joins TRBV2 to TRBJ1-4; D is possibly TRBD1 (5 bases). The CDR3 contains 14 residues. Germline V gene sequence: CDR1 SNHLY, CDR2 FYNNEI. Trimming took 5 bases from V and 1 from J, leaving 8 bases between them. The DNA for the CDR3 is TGTGCCAGCAGTTATGGGGGAACTAATGAAAAACTGTTTTTT. Translating it yields CASSYGGTNEKLFF.

This clone was detected once. This same CDR3 is encoded by further DNA sequences in the sample. V usage is TRBV2 and J usage is TRBJ2-5; 9 bases match TRBD2. J lost 4 bases, V lost 6 bases, and 0 bases had no gene match. Germline CDR1 is SNHLY and CDR2 is FYNNEI. CDR3 length: 12 residues. As DNA, the CDR3 is TGTGCCAGCAGACTAGCGGGAGAGACCCAGTACTTC. Protein sequence: CASRLAGETQYF.

The chain uses TRBV18 and TRBJ2-2; weak D call: TRBD2 (6 bases). Deletions cut 3 bases from V and 2 bases from J, with 16 bases between. This CDR3 is built from 17 residues. CDR1 is KGHSH, CDR2 LQKENI, per germline. In DNA, the CDR3 is TGTGCCAGCTCACCTCCACGGCCGGGAGTCAACACCGGGGAGCTGTTTTTT. As protein: CASSPPRPGVNTGELFF.

This clone was seen just once. The J gene is TRBJ2-5, the V gene TRBV7-2; D is uncertain. Germline V gene lookup returns CDR1 SGHTA and CDR2 FQGNSA. The V gene lost 2 bases and the J gene lost 1 base, with 11 bases spanning the gap. This CDR3 is 15 amino acids long. The CDR3 region has the DNA TGTGCCAGCAGCTTATTCTTGTGGTCCCAAGAGACCCAGTACTTC. Translated: CASSLFLWSQETQYF.

The gene calls are TRBV7-2 and TRBJ2-3; a weak D match, TRBD2 (5 bases). The length of the CDR3 is 15 residues. Germline CDR1 is SGHTA and CDR2 is FQGNSA. The ends were cut back, 0 bases at V and 4 bases at J, with 11 bases in the middle. The CDR3 reads CASSLAPGSADTQYF. CDR3 in DNA: TGTGCCAGCAGCTTAGCGCCGGGGAGTGCAGATACGCAGTATTTT.

V is TRBV5-4 and J is TRBJ1-5; 7 nucleotides agree with TRBD1. The CDR3 loop spans 16 amino acids. V dropped 4 bases and J dropped 3; count of bases not matched to a gene: 10. Germline V gene sequence: CDR1 SGHNT, CDR2 YYREEE (reference sequence). DNA of the CDR3: TGTGCCAGCAGCATCAGCCCGACAGGGACCAATCAGCCCCAGCATTTT. Its protein product is CASSISPTGTNQPQHF. Based on the CDR3 plus reference TRBV5-4 and TRBJ1-5, the full variable domain is ETGVTQSPTHLIKTRGQQVTLRCSSQSGHNTVSWYQQALGQGPQFIFQYYREEENGRGNFPPRFSGLQFPNYSSELNVNALELDDSALYLCASSISPTGTNQPQHFGDGTRLSIL.

About this clone: Other nucleotide sequences in the sample specify the same CDR3. This chain uses TRBV28 with TRBJ1-1; weak D call: TRBD1 (5 bases). Trimming removed 5 bases from V and 0 bases from J, with 7 bases in between. The CDR3 consists of 13 residues. Germline CDR1 and CDR2: MDHEN and SYDVKM. The CDR3 region has the DNA TGTGCCAGCAGTCGACAGATGAACACTGAAGCTTTCTTT. Translating it yields CASSRQMNTEAFF.

CDR3 sequence reads: CASSPSGAGYEQYF. CDR3 sequence (DNA): TGTGCCAGCAGCCCAAGTGGCGCGGGGTACGAGCAGTACTTC. This sequence joins TRBV7-3 and TRBJ2-7; maybe TRBD2 (6 bases). V dropped 5 bases and J dropped 4 bases, with 15 bases sitting between them. The germline V gene has CDR1 SGHTA and CDR2 FQGTGA. The length of the CDR3 is 14 residues.